This is a list of T cell receptor beta chains from one sample in a study of tissue T cells after allogeneic stem cell transplantation. TCRdb's copy holds only in-frame clones and misses some; the assay was immunoSEQ multiplex PCR. The repertoire consists of 4,000 to 6,000 clones, with around 63% occurring once and the leading ten covering 25%. This material consisted of duodenal tissue, taken at autopsy. The receptors were gathered from a female patient between 18 and 50 years old with steroid-refractory graft-versus-host disease after an allogeneic stem cell transplant. Some of the T cells might come from the graft donor. Both conserved end residues are part of each CDR3. The D gene is left open where the match is weak. Size tells how often a clone was seen (once, few, many) or the class of an expanded clone, and some rows leave it out.

D: NA; J: TRBJ1-2; size: NA; V: TRBV6-4; CDR3: CASSDWIRGSSYGYTF; DNA: TGTGCCAGCAGTGACTGGATTCGGGGATCCTCCTATGGCTACACCTTC
D: TRBD1; J: TRBJ1-2; size: NA; V: TRBV6-5; CDR3: CASSTGGRYGYTF; DNA: TGTGCCAGCAGTACAGGGGGCAGGTATGGCTACACCTTC
D: NA; J: TRBJ2-5; size: NA; V: TRBV10-3; CDR3: CAISEGVPAISRQETQYF; DNA: TGTGCCATCAGTGAGGGGGTCCCGGCCATTAGCCGACAAGAGACCCAGTACTTC
D: TRBD2; J: TRBJ2-3; size: medium-sized; V: TRBV5-8; CDR3: CASSLERGARSTDTQYF; DNA: TGTGCCAGCAGCTTAGAGCGGGGGGCCCGTAGCACAGATACGCAGTATTTT
D: NA; J: TRBJ2-1; size: NA; V: TRBV7-2; CDR3: CASRYNEQFF; DNA: TGTGCCAGCCGCTACAATGAGCAGTTCTTC
D: NA; J: TRBJ2-7; size: few; V: TRBV21-1; CDR3: CASSKSLAGPYEQYF; DNA: TGTGCCAGCAGCAAAAGCCTAGCGGGCCCCTACGAGCAGTACTTC
D: NA; J: TRBJ1-1; size: NA; V: TRBV5-1; CDR3: CASSTGTFPGEAFF; DNA: TGCGCCAGCAGCACCGGGACATTCCCCGGTGAAGCTTTCTTT
D: NA; J: TRBJ1-3; size: few; V: TRBV7-6; CDR3: CASSLDRSSSGNTIYF; DNA: TGTGCCAGCAGCTTAGACAGATCGAGCTCTGGAAACACCATATATTTT
D: TRBD1; J: TRBJ2-7; size: NA; V: TRBV6-6; CDR3: CASLKGAGEQYF; DNA: TGTGCCAGCCTTAAGGGGGCAGGGGAGCAGTACTTC
D: NA; J: TRBJ2-5; size: few; V: TRBV5-6; CDR3: CASSLGLQETQYF; DNA: TGTGCCAGCAGCTTGGGACTACAAGAGACCCAGTACTTC
D: TRBD1; J: TRBJ2-3; size: once; V: TRBV9; CDR3: CASSTDRVMDTQYF; DNA: TGTGCCAGCAGCACGGACAGGGTCATGGATACGCAGTATTTT
D: TRBD1; J: TRBJ1-4; size: medium-sized; V: TRBV2; CDR3: CASSDRQGGEKLFF; DNA: TGTGCCAGCAGTGACCGACAGGGGGGAGAAAAACTGTTTTTT
D: TRBD2; J: TRBJ2-1; size: NA; V: TRBV19; CDR3: CASSRGGTPYNEQFF; DNA: TGTGCCAGCTCTCGGGGGGGGACCCCCTACAATGAGCAGTTCTTC
D: TRBD1; J: TRBJ1-5; size: NA; V: TRBV6-6; CDR3: CASSISDRGNQPQHF; DNA: TGTGCCAGCAGCATCTCGGACAGGGGCAATCAGCCCCAGCATTTT
D: NA; J: TRBJ2-2; size: NA; V: TRBV6-6; CDR3: CASSYSTVTGELFF; DNA: TGTGCCAGCAGTTACTCGACAGTCACCGGGGAGCTGTTTTTT
D: TRBD2; J: TRBJ2-7; size: NA; V: TRBV6-5; CDR3: CASVRGGGNEQYF; DNA: TGTGCCAGCGTCCGGGGGGGCGGTAACGAGCAGTACTTC
D: NA; J: TRBJ1-6; size: NA; V: TRBV7-8; CDR3: CASSLEQGLLTLHF; DNA: TGTGCCAGCAGCTTAGAACAGGGACTGTTAACCCTCCACTTT
D: NA; J: TRBJ2-5; size: NA; V: TRBV4-1; CDR3: CASSQDWGGYQETQYF; DNA: TGCGCCAGCAGCCAAGATTGGGGGGGCTACCAAGAGACCCAGTACTTC
D: NA; J: TRBJ1-2; size: NA; V: TRBV6-5; CDR3: CASSYSTDRNGYTF; DNA: TGTGCCAGCAGTTACTCGACGGACAGAAATGGCTACACCTTC
D: NA; J: TRBJ1-4; size: few; V: TRBV5-4; CDR3: CASSLGRFNEKLFF; DNA: TGTGCCAGCAGCTTGGGGCGTTTTAATGAAAAACTGTTTTTT
D: NA; J: TRBJ1-1; size: NA; V: TRBV13; CDR3: CASSLLDWNTEAFF; DNA: TGTGCCAGCAGCTTATTAGATTGGAACACTGAAGCTTTCTTT